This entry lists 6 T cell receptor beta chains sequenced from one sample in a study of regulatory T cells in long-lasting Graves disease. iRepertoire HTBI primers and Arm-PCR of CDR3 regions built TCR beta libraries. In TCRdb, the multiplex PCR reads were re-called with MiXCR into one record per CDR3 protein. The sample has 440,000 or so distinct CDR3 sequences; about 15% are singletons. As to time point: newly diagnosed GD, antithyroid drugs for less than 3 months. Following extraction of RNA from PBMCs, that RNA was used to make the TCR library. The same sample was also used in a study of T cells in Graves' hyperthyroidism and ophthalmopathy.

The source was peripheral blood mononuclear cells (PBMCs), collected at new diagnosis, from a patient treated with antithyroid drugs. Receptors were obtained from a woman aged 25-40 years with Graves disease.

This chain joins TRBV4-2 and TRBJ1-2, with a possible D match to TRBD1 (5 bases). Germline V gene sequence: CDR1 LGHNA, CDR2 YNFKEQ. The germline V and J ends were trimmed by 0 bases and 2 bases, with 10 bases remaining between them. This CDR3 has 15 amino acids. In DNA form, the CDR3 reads TGTGCCAGCAGCCAAGATGAGACAGACAACTATGGCTACACCTTC. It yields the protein CASSQDETDNYGYTF.

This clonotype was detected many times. This CDR3 is CASSLEGDSNQPQHF. In DNA form, the CDR3 reads TGCGCCAGCAGCTTGGAGGGGGATAGCAATCAGCCCCAGCATTTT. The genes are TRBV5-1 and TRBJ1-5; D might be TRBD1 (6 bases). Germline CDR1 and CDR2: SGHRS and YFSETQ. The CDR3 runs to 15 residues. V lost 0 bases and J 0 bases, leaving 7 bases between the germline ends. Full variable domain (rest looked up from reference TRBV5-1 and TRBJ1-5): KAGVTQTPRYLIKTRGQQVTLSCSPISGHRSVSWYQQTPGQGLQFLFEYFSETQRNKGNFPGRFSGRQFSNSRSEMNVSTLELGDSALYLCASSLEGDSNQPQHFGDGTRLSIL.

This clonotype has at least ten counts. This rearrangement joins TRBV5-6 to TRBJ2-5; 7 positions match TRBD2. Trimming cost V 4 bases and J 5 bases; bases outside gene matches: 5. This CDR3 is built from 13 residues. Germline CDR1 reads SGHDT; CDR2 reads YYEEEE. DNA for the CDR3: TGTGCCAGCAGCGGGGACTATGCGGAGACCCAGTACTTC. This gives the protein CASSGDYAETQYF.

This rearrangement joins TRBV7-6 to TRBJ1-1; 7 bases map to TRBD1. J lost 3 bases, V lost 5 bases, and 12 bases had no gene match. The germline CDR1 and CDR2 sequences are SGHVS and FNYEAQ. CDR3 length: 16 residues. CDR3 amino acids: CASSLSMTGLHTEAFF. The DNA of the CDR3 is TGTGCCAGCAGCCTGTCGATGACAGGGCTACACACTGAAGCTTTCTTT.

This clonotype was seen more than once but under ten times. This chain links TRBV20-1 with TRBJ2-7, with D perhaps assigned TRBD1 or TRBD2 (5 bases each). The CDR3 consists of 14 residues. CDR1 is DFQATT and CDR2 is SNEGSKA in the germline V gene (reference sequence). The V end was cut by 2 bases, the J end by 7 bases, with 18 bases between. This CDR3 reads CSARLGQGVGEQYF. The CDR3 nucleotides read TGCAGTGCTAGACTGGGGCAGGGAGTAGGGGAGCAGTACTTC.

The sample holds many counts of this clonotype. Written as DNA, the CDR3 is TGTGCCAGCAGCTTAGCGGGTTGGGCAGGGCCCAGCGCAGATACGCAGTATTTT. It codes for CASSLAGWAGPSADTQYF. This rearrangement joins TRBV7-8 to TRBJ2-3; D perhaps matches TRBD1 (5 bases). The CDR3 contains 18 residues. Germline CDR1 is SGHVS and CDR2 is FQNEAQ. Trimming shortened V by 0 bases and J by 4 bases, and 20 bases separated the two germline ends.